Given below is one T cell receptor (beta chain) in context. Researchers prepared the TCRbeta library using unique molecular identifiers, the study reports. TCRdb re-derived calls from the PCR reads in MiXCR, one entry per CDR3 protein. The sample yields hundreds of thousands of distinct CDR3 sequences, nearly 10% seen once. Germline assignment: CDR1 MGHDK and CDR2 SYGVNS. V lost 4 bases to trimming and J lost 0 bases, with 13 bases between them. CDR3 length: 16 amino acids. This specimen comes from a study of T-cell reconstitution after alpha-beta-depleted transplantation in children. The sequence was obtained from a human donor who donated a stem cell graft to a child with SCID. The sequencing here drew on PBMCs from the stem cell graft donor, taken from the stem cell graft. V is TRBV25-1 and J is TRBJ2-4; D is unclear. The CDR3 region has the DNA TGTGCCAGCAGTGCTGGGCAGATACTAGCCAAAAACATTCAGTACTTC. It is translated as CASSAGQILAKNIQYF.